This T cell receptor beta chain was sequenced in a study of blood T cell repertoires in COVID-19. As processed by the authors: Nucleated cell number was recorded as an estimate derived from reference gene primer amplification. Measured with immunoSEQ multiplex PCR; TCRdb has only the in-frame clones, and not every one. Clone size and V and J calls were adopted from that table, with D and trimming inferred from the DNA. Of about 270,000 clones detected, approximately 85% appear once; the ten largest clones hold approximately 10%. Trimming left V 1 base short and J 5 bases short, with 8 bases between. From germline, CDR1 is GTSNPN and CDR2 SVGIG (reference sequence). This CDR3 has 12 residues.

The chain recombines TRBV30 with TRBJ2-5, with no clear D. The source of this sequence is a woman aged 70 to 79 with acute or convalescent COVID-19. The sequenced material came from peripheral blood. The CDR3 loop is CAWSGLSETQYF. CDR3 DNA sequence: TGTGCCTGGAGTGGACTCTCGGAGACCCAGTACTTC.